This T cell receptor beta chain was sequenced for a study of OX40 agonist ivuxolimab in advanced cancers. Turning to the study itself: The treatment was a fully human IgG2 OX40 agonist, ivuxolimab. Study results and caveats: At doses 0.1 to 3.0 mg/kg, CD4+ and CD8+ clones expanded. On average, CD8+ T cells showed a greater number of expanded clones than CD4+.

The method was immunoSEQ multiplex PCR; TCRdb's version includes in-frame clones alone and lacks a portion of them. Of 55,000 to 65,000 clones in the sample, roughly 89% were seen once. Sampling of blood occurred at baseline, cycle 4 day 1, and cycle 7 day 1. The CDR3 is made up of 16 amino acids. V was shortened by 5 bases and J by 3 bases, with 17 bases between the two germline ends. CDR1 and CDR2 from the germline V gene are SGHTA and FQGNSA. Remarks on this clone: Its antigen is as yet unknown.

The J gene is TRBJ1-5, the V gene TRBV7-2; possibly TRBD1 for D (5 bases). Specimen: CD4+ or CD8+ T cells sorted from blood, collected in a trial of the OX40 agonist ivuxolimab. The TCR sequence derives from an adult with an advanced solid tumor such as melanoma, head and neck, liver or kidney cancer. The CDR3 loop reads CASSPRDGGTNQPQHF. DNA for the CDR3: TGTGCCAGCAGCCCGCGGGACGGTGGGACCAATCAGCCCCAGCATTTT.